This T cell receptor beta chain was obtained from a study of blood T cell repertoires in COVID-19. Study-level information: COVID-19 samples from acute and convalescent phases originated in the United States, Italy and Spain. T cells, B-cell-depleted T cells, or PBMCs supplied cDNA or gDNA.

Trimming cost V 2 bases and J 13 bases, with 14 bases left between them. Germline V gene lookup returns CDR1 MNHEY and CDR2 SMNVEV (reference sequence). The CDR3 has 13 amino acids. In the original workflow: Amplification from reference gene primers served as the basis for estimated nucleated cell counts. Measured with immunoSEQ multiplex PCR; TCRdb has only the in-frame clones, and not every one. V, J and clone size derive from that table, while D and trimming were established from the DNA sequence. The table shows about 240,000 clones, with roughly 80% occurring only once. This chain links TRBV27 with TRBJ2-2, with D tentatively TRBD2 (6 bases). Specimen: peripheral blood. The sequence derives from a woman aged 80 or over with acute or convalescent COVID-19. In DNA form, the CDR3 reads TGTGCCAGCAGTTTACTTGCGGGATTGAGGCTGTTTTTT. Protein sequence: CASSLLAGLRLFF.